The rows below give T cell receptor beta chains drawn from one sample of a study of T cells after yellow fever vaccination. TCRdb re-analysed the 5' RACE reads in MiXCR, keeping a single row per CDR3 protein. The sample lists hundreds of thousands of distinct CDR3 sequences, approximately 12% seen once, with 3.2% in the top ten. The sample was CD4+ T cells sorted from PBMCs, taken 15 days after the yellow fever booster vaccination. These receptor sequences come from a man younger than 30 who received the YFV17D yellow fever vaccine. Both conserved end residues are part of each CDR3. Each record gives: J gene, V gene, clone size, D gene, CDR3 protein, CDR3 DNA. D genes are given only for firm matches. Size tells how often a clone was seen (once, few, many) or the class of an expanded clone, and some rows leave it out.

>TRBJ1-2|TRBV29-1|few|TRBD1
CSVDGQGPYGYTF
TGCAGCGTCGACGGACAGGGGCCCTATGGCTACACCTTC
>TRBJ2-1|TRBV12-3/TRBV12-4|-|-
CASRHRYSYNEQFF
TGTGCCAGCCGTCACAGATACTCCTACAATGAGCAGTTCTTC
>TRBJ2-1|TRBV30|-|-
CAWLTTPGGREQFF
TGTGCCTGGTTAACTACCCCCGGGGGCAGGGAGCAGTTCTTC
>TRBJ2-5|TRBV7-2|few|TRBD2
CASSSGLAGRETQYF
TGTGCCAGCAGCTCGGGACTAGCGGGGAGGGAGACCCAGTACTTC
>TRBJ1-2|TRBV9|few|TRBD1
CASSRDRADYGYTF
TGTGCCAGCAGCCGGGACAGGGCTGACTATGGCTACACCTTC
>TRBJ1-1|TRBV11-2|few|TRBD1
CASGKTGLTEAFF
TGTGCCAGCGGAAAGACAGGGCTCACTGAAGCTTTCTTT
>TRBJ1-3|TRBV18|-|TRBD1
CASSPETGGFGNTIYF
TGTGCCAGCTCACCTGAGACAGGGGGCTTTGGAAACACCATATATTTT
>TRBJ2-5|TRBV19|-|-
CASARERRGTQYF
TGTGCCAGTGCCCGGGAGCGCCGAGGAACCCAGTACTTC
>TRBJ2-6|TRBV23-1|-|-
CASSQIGSGANVLTF
TGCGCCAGCAGTCAGATAGGGTCTGGGGCCAACGTCCTGACTTTC
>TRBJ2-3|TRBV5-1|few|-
CASSLRRGGALVSDTQYF
TGCGCCAGCAGCCTCCGCCGTGGGGGGGCCCTGGTATCGGATACGCAGTATTTT
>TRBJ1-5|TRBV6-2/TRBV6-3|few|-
CASATASNQPQHF
TGTGCCAGCGCAACGGCTAGCAATCAGCCCCAGCATTTT
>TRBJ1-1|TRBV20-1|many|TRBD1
CSAREGGTGTEAFF
TGCAGTGCTAGAGAAGGGGGGACAGGGACGGAAGCTTTCTTT
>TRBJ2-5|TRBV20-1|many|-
CSGSRAIETQYF
TGCAGTGGGTCTAGGGCCATAGAGACCCAGTACTTC
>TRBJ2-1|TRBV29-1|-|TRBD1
CSVEGLEDRPAYNEQFF
TGCAGCGTTGAAGGTCTGGAGGACAGGCCCGCCTACAATGAGCAGTTCTTC
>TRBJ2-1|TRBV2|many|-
CAGRPQGPEQFF
TGTGCCGGCCGGCCCCAGGGGCCTGAGCAGTTCTTC
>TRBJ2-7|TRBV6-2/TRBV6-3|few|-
CASSYSEESLYEQYF
TGTGCCAGCAGTTACTCAGAAGAAAGTCTCTACGAGCAGTACTTC